The clone carrying this TCR beta chain has more than one count but fewer than ten. This sample is part of a study of T cell changes during pregnancy in multiple sclerosis. CDR3 length: 14 amino acids. Deletions cut 1 base from V and 4 bases from J, with 11 bases between. From germline, CDR1 is SGDLS and CDR2 YYNGEE. Measured with immunoSEQ multiplex PCR; TCRdb has only the in-frame clones, and not every one. The data hold tens of thousands of clones, with roughly nine tenths observed a single time. Here the sequenced sample was peripheral blood, taken before pregnancy. This clonotype was sampled from a female donor with multiple sclerosis, enrolled in a pregnancy study. The gene calls are TRBV9 and TRBJ1-1, with D perhaps TRBD1 (5 bases). The CDR3 sequence: CASSVQGMSTEAFF. DNA for the CDR3: TGTGCCAGCAGCGTACAGGGAATGAGCACTGAAGCTTTCTTT.